This T cell receptor (beta chain) was retrieved from a study of blood T cell repertoires in COVID-19. About the research overall: Acute-phase and convalescent COVID-19 samples originated in the United States, Italy and Spain. PBMCs, B-cell-depleted T cells, or T cells provided the cDNA or gDNA that made up the material.

V dropped 3 bases and J dropped 5 bases, with 4 bases sitting between them. This CDR3 is 11 amino acids long. Germline loops: CDR1 SGHAT, CDR2 FQNNGV. The table lists this clone with a count of one. In the original workflow: Counts of nucleated cells, estimated from reference gene primer amplification, were obtained. Libraries were prepared by immunoSEQ multiplex PCR; TCRdb keeps only in-frame clonotypes and omits some of them. From that table come the V and J calls and clone size; the DNA was used to work out D and trimming. The data contain some 50,000 clones, 84% of them seen just once; the ten biggest clones take up approximately 1.4%.

The TCR sequence derives from a man in his fifties with acute or convalescent COVID-19. This chain links TRBV11-2 with TRBJ1-1; no clear D gene. Input material: peripheral blood. CDR3: CASSFATEAFF. In nucleotides, the CDR3 is TGTGCCAGCAGCTTTGCGACTGAAGCTTTCTTT. The full variable domain, in which reference TRBV11-2 and TRBJ1-1 provide the parts outside the CDR3, is EAGVAQSPRYKIIEKRQSVAFWCNPISGHATLYWYQQILGQGPKLLIQFQNNGVVDDSQLPKDRFSAERLKGVDSTLKIQPAKLEDSAVYLCASSFATEAFFGQGTRLTVV.